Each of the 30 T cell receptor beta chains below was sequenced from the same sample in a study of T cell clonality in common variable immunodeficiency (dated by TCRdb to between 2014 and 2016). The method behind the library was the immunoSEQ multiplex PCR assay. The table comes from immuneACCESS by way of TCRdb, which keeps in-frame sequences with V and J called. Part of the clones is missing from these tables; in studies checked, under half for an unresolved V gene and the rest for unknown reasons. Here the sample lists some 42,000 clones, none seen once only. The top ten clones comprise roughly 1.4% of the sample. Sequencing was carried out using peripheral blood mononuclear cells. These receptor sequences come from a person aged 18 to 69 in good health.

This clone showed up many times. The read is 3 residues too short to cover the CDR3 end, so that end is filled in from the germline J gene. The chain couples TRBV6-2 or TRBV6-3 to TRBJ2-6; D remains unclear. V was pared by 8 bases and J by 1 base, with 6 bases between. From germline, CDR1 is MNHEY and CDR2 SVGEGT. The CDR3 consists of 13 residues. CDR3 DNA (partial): TGTGCCAGCGAAGGTTCTGGGGCCAACGTC. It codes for CASEGSGANV. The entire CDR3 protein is CASEGSGANVLTF.

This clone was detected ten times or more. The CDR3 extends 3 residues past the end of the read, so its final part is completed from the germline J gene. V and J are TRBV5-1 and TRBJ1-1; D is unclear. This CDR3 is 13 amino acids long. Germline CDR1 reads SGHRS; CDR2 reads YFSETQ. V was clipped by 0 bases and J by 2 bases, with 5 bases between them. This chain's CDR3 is CASSLVVNTEAFF. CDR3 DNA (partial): TGCGCCAGCAGCTTGGTAGTAAACACTGAA.

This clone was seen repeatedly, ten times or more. The CDR3 DNA, read in part, is TGCGCCAGCAGCTTGGGCGCGGGGTTTACTGAAAAA. Amino acid sequence: CASSLGAGFTEK. The whole CDR3 sequence is CASSLGAGFTEKLFF. The J gene is TRBJ1-4, the V gene TRBV5-1; D remains ambiguous. From the germline J gene comes the end of the CDR3, since the read stops 3 residues before it. This CDR3 has 15 amino acids. Germline loops: CDR1 SGHRS, CDR2 YFSETQ. The V gene lost 0 bases and the J gene lost 7 bases, with 13 bases spanning the gap.

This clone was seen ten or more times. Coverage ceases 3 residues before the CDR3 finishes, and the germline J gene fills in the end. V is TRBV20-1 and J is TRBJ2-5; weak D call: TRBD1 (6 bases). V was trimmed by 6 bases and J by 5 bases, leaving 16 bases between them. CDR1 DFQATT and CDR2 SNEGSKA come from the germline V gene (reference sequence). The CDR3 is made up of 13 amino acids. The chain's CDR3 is CSASTQGQETQYF. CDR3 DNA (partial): TGCAGTGCATCAACACAGGGTCAGGAGACC.

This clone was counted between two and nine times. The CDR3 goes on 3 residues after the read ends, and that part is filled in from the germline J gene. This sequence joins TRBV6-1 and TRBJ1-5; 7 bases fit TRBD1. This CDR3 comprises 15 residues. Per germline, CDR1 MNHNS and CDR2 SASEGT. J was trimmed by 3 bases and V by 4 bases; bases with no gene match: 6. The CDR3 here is CASSGVTGPNQPQHF. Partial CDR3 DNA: TGTGCCAGCAGTGGCGTGACAGGGCCCAATCAGCCC.

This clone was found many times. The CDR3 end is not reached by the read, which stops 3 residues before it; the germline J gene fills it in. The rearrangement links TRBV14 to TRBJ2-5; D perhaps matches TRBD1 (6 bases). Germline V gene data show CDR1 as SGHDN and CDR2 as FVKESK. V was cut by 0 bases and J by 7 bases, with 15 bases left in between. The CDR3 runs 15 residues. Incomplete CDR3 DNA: TGTGCCAGCAGCCAAGATCTGCAGGGGCCTGGGACC. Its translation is CASSQDLQGPGT. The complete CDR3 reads CASSQDLQGPGTQYF.

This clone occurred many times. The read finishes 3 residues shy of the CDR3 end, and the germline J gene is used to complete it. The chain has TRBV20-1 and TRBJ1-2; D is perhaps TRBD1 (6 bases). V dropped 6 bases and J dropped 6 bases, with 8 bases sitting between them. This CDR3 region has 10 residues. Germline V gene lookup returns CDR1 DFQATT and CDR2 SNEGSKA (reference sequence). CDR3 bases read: TGCAGTGCACAGGGAAATGGC. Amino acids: CSAQGNG. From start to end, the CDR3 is CSAQGNGYTF.

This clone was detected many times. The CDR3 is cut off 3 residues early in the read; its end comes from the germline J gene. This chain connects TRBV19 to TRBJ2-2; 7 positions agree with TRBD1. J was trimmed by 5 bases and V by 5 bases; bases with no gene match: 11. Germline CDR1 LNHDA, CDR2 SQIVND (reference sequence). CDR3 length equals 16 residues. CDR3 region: CASSLITGQRTGELFF. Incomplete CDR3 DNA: TGTGCCAGTAGTTTAATTACGGGACAGCGGACCGGGGAG.

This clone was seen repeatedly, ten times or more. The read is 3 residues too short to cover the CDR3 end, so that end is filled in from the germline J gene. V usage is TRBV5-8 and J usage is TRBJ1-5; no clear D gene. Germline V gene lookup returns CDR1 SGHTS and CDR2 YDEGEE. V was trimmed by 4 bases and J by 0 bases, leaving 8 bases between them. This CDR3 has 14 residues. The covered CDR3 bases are TGTGCCAGCAGCCCGGAGGGTAGCAATCAGCCC. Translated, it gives CASSPEGSNQP. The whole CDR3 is CASSPEGSNQPQHF.

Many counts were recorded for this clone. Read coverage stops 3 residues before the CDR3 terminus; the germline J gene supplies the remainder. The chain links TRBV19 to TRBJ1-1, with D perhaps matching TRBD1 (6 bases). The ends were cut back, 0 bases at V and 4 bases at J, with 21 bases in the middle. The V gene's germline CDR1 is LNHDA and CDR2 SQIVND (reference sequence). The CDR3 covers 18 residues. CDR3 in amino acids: CASSIDGWDTHHSTEAFF. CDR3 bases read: TGTGCCAGTAGTATAGATGGTTGGGACACCCATCATTCCACTGAA.

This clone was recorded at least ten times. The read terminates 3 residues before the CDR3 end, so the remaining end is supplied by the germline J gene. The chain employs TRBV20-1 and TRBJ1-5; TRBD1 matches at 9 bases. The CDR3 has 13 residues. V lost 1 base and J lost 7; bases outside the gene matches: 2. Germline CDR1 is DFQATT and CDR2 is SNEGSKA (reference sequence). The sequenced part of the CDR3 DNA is TGCAGTGCTAGAGGACAGGGGGACCAGCCC. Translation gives CSARGQGDQP. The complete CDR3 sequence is CSARGQGDQPQHF.

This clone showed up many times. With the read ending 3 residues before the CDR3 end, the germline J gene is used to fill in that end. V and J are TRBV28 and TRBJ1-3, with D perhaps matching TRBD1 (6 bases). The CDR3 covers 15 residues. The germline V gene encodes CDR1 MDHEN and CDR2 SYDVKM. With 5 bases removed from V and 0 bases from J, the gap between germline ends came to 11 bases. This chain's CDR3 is CASSGGTLSGNTIYF. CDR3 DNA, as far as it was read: TGTGCCAGCAGTGGCGGGACACTCTCTGGAAACACC. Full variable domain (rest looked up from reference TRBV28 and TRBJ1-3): DVKVTQSSRYLVKRTGEKVFLECVQDMDHENMFWYRQDPGLGLRLIYFSYDVKMKEKGDIPEGYSVSREKKERFSLILESASTNQTSMYLCASSGGTLSGNTIYFGEGSWLTVV.

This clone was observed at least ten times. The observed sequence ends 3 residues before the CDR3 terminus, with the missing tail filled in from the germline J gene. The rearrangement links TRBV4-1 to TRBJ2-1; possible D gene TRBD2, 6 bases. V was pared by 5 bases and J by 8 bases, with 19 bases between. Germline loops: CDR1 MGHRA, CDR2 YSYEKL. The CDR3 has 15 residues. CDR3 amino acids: CASSARGGVGYEQFF. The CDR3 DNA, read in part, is TGCGCCAGCAGCGCGAGGGGCGGGGTAGGCTATGAG.

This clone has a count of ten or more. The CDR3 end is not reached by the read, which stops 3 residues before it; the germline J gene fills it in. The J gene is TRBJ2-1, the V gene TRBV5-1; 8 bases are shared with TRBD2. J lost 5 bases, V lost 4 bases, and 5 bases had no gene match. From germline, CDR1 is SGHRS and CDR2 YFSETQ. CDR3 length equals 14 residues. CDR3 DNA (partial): TGCGCCAGCAGCCCCGGACTAGCAAACAATGAG. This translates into CASSPGLANNE. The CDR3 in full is CASSPGLANNEQFF.

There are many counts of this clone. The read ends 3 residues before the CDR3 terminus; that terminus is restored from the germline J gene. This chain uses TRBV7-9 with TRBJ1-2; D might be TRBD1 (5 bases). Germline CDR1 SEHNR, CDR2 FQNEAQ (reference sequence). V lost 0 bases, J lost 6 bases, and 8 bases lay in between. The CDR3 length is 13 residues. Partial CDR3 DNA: TGTGCCAGCAGCTTAGCACAGGTGAATGGC. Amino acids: CASSLAQVNG. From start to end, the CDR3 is CASSLAQVNGYTF. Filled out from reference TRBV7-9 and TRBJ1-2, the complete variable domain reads DTGVSQNPRHKITKRGQNVTFRCDPISEHNRLYWYRQTLGQGPEFLTYFQNEAQLEKSRLLSDRFSAERPKGSFSTLEIQRTEQGDSAMYLCASSLAQVNGYTFGSGTRLTVV.

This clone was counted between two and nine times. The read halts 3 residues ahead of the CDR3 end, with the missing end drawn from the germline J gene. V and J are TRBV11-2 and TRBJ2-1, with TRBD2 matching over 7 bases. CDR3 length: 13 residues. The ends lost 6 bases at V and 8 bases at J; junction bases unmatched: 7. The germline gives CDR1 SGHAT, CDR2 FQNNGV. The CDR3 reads CASSSGLNDEQFF. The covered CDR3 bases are TGTGCCAGCAGTTCGGGACTAAACGATGAG. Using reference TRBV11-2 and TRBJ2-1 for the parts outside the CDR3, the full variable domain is EAGVAQSPRYKIIEKRQSVAFWCNPISGHATLYWYQQILGQGPKLLIQFQNNGVVDDSQLPKDRFSAERLKGVDSTLKIQPAKLEDSAVYLCASSSGLNDEQFFGPGTRLTVL.

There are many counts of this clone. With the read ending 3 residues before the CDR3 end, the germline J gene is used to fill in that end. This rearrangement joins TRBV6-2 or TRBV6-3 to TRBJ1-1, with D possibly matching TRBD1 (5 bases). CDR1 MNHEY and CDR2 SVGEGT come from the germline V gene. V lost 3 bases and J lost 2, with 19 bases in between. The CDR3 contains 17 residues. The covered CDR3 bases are TGTGCCAGCAGTTATCGTGCGGGGTTTAGGGGCAACACTGAA. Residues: CASSYRAGFRGNTE. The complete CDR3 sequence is CASSYRAGFRGNTEAFF.

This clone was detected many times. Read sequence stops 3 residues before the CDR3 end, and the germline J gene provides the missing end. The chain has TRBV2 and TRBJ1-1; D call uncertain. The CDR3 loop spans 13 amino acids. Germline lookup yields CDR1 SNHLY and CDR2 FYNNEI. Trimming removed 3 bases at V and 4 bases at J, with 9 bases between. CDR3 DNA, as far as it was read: TGTGCCAGCAGTGAGCCCGGGTCCACTGAA. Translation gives CASSEPGSTE. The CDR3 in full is CASSEPGSTEAFF.

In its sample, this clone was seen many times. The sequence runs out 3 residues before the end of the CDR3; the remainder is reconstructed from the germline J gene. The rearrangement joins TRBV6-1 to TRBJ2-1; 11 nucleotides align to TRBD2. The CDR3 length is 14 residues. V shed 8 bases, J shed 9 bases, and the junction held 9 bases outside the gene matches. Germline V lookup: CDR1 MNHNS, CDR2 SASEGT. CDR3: CASGGSGRAFEQFF. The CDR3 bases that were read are TGTGCCAGCGGTGGTAGCGGGAGGGCCTTTGAG.

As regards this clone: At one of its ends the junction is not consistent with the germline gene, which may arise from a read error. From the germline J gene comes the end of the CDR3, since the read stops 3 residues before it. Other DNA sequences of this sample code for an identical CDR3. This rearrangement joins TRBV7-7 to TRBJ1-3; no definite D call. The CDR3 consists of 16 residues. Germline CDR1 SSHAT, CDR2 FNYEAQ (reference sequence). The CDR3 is CASSFVAATSGNTIYF. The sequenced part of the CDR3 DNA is TGTGCTAGCAGCTTCGTCGCGGCAACCTCTGGAAACACA.

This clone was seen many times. CDR3 in amino acids: CASSVSSGIRNEQFF. CDR3 bases read: TGTGCCAGCAGCGTCTCTAGCGGGATTCGCAATGAG. The genes are TRBV7-9 and TRBJ2-1, with 9 bases aligning to TRBD2. Read data end 3 residues before the CDR3 end; the end is taken from the germline J gene. Losses at the gene ends were 5 bases for V and 6 bases for J; bases not matched to a gene: 8. Germline CDR1 and CDR2: SEHNR and FQNEAQ (reference sequence). CDR3 length equals 15 residues.

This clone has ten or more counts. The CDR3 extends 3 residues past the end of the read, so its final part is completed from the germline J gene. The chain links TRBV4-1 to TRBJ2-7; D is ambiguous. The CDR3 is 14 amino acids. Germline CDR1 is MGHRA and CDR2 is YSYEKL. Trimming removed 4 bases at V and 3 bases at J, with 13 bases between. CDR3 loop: CASSPQIQNYEQYF. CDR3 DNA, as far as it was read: TGCGCCAGCAGCCCGCAGATCCAAAACTACGAG.

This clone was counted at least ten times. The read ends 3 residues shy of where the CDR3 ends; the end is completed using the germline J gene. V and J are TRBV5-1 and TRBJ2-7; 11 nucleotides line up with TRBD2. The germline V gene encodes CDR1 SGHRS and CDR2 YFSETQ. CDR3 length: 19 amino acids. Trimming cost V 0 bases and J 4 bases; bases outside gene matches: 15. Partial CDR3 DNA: TGCGCCAGCAGCTTGGTAATTCGGCTAGCGGGAGGTCGGGGGTACGAG. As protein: CASSLVIRLAGGRGYE. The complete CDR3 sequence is CASSLVIRLAGGRGYEQYF.

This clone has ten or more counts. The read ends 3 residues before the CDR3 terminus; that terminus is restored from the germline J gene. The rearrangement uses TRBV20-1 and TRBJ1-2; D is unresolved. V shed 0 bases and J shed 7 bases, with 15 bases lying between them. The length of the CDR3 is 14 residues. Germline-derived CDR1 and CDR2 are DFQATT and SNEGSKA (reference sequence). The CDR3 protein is CSARDQYQVSGYTF. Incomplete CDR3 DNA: TGCAGTGCTAGAGATCAGTATCAGGTTTCTGGC.

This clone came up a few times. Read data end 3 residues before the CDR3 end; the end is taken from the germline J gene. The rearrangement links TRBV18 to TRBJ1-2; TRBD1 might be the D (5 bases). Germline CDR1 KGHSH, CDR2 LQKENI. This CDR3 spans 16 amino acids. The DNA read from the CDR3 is TGTGCCAGCTCACCATTGGGACTAGACATCACAGATACC. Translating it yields CASSPLGLDITDT. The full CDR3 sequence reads CASSPLGLDITDTYTF. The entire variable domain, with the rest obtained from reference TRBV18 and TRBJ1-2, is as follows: NAGVMQNPRHLVRRRGQEARLRCSPMKGHSHVYWYRQLPEEGLKFMVYLQKENIIDESGMPKERFSAEFPKEGPSILRIQQVVRGDSAAYFCASSPLGLDITDTYTFGSGTRLTVV.

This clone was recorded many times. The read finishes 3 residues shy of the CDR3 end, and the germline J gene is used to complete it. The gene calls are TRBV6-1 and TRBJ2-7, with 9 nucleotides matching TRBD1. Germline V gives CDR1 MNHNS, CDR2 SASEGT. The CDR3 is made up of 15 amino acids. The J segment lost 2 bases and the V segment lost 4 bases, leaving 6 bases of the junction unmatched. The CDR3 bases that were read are TGTGCCAGCAGTGCTTACAGGGGGCGGCCCTACGAG. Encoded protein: CASSAYRGRPYE. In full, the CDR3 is CASSAYRGRPYEQYF.

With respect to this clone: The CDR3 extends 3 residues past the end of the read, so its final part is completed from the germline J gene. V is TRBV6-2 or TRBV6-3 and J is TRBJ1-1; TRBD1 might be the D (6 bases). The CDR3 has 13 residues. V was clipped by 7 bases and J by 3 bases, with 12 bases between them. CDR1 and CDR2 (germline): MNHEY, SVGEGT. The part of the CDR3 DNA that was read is TGTGCCAGCACCCCCAGGGGTTACACTGAA. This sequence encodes CASTPRGYTE. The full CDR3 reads CASTPRGYTEAFF.

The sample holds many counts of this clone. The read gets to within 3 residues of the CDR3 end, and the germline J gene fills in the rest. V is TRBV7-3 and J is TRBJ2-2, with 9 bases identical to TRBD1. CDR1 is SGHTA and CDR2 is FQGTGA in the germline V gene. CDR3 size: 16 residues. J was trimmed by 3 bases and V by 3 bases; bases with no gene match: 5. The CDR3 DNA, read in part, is TGTGCCAGCAGCTTTACAGGGGGCTGGGACACCGGGGAG. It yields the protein CASSFTGGWDTGE. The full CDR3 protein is CASSFTGGWDTGELFF.

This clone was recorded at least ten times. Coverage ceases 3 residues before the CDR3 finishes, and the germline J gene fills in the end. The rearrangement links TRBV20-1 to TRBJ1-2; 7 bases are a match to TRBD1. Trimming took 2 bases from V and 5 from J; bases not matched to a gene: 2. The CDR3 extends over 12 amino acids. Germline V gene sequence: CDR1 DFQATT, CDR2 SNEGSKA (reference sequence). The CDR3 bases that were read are TGCAGTGCTAGATACAGGGGTTATGGC. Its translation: CSARYRGYG. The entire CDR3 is CSARYRGYGYTF.

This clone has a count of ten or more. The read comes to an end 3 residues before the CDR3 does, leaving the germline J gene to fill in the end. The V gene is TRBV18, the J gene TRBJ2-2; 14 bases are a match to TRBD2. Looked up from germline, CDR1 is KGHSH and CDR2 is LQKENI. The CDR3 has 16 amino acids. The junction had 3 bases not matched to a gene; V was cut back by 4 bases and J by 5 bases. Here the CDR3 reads CASSLGLAGVTGELFF. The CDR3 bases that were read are TGTGCCAGCTCACTGGGACTAGCGGGAGTGACCGGGGAG.